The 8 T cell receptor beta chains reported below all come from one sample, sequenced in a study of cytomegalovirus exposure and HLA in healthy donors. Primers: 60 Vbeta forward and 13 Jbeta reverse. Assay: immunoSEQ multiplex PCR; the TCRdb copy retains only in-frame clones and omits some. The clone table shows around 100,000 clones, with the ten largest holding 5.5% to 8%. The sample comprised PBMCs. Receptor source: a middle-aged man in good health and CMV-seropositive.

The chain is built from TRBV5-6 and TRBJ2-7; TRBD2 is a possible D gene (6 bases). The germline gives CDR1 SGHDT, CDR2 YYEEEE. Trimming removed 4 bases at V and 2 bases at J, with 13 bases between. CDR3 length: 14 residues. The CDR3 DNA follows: TGTGCCAGCAGCCCCGGGACTTCCCCCTACGAGCAGTACTTC. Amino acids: CASSPGTSPYEQYF.

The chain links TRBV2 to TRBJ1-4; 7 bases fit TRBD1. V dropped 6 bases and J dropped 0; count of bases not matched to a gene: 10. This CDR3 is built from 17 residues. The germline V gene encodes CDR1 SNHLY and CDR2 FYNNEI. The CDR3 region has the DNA TGTGCCAGCAGACTAACCGGGACAGAGGCAACTAATGAAAAACTGTTTTTT. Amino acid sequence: CASRLTGTEATNEKLFF.

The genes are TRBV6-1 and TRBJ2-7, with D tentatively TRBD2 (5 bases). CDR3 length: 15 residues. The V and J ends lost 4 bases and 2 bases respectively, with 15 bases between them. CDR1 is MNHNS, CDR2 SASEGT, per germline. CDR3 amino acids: CASSGGLGVPYEQYF. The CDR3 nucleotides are TGTGCCAGCAGTGGAGGGCTCGGGGTGCCCTACGAGCAGTACTTC.

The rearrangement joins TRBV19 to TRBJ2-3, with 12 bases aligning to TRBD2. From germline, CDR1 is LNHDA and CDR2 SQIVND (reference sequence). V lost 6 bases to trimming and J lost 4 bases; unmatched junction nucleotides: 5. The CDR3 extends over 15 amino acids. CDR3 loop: CASSLAGGGADTQYF. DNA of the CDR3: TGTGCCAGTAGCCTAGCGGGAGGGGGGGCAGATACGCAGTATTTT. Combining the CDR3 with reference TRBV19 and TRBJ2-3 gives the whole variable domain DGGITQSPKYLFRKEGQNVTLSCEQNLNHDAMYWYRQDPGQGLRLIYYSQIVNDFQKGDIAEGYSVSREKKESFPLTVTSAQKNPTAFYLCASSLAGGGADTQYFGPGTRLTVL.

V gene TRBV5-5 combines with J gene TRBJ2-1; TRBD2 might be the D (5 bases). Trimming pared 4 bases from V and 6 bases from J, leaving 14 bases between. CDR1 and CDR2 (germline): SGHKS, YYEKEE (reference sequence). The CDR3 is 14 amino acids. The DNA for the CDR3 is TGTGCCAGCAGCGTTGTCGGACTCGGCAATGAGCAGTTCTTC. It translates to CASSVVGLGNEQFF.

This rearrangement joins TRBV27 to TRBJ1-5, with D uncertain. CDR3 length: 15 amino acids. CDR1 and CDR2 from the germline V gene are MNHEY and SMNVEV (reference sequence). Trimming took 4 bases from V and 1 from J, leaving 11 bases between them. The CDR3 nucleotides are TGTGCCAGCAGTTCCCTGGGAGGGAGCAATCAGCCCCAGCATTTT. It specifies CASSSLGGSNQPQHF.

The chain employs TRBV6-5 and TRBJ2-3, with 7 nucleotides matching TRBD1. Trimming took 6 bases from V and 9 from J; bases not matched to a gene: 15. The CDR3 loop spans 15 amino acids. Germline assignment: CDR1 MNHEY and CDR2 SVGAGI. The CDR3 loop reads CASSRGAGGRDTQYF. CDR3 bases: TGTGCCAGCAGCCGAGGGGCAGGGGGAAGAGACACGCAGTATTTT.

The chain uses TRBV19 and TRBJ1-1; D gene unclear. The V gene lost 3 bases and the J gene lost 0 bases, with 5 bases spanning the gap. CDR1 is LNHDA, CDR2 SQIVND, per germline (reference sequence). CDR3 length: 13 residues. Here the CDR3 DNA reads TGTGCCAGTAGTATCGAGATGAACACTGAAGCTTTCTTT. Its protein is CASSIEMNTEAFF.